One sample yielded the 22 T cell receptor beta chains listed below, sequenced in a study of Graves' ophthalmopathy and Graves' hyperthyroidism. Amplification of the TCR beta CDR3 regions used RNA transcripts (as template). RT-PCR in the first round used HTBI primers; a second-round multiplex PCR followed. TCRdb re-analysed the multiplex PCR reads in MiXCR, keeping a single row per CDR3 protein. Of over a million distinct CDR3 sequences in the sample, about two fifths were seen once. The specimen was peripheral blood or thyroid tissue (not recorded which). Receptors were obtained from an adult man with Graves' hyperthyroidism.

This clonotype was seen at least ten times. J is TRBJ2-2 and V is TRBV7-3, with TRBD1 as a possible D gene (5 bases). Germline V gene sequence: CDR1 SGHTA, CDR2 FQGTGA. With 0 bases removed from V and 6 bases from J, the gap between germline ends came to 5 bases. The CDR3 consists of 13 residues. CDR3 DNA sequence: TGTGCCAGCAGCTTAACAGGGGCCGGGGAGCTGTTTTTT. Translating it yields CASSLTGAGELFF.

This chain joins TRBV7-2 and TRBJ1-1; 8 bases are a match to TRBD1. This CDR3 region has 15 residues. CDR1 is SGHTA, CDR2 FQGNSA, per germline. The V and J ends lost 5 bases and 2 bases, in that order; junction bases with no gene match: 7. CDR3 in DNA: TGTGCCAGCAGCCCCAGGGGGCTTGGAAACACTGAAGCTTTCTTT. Translation: CASSPRGLGNTEAFF.

The chain couples TRBV10-3 to TRBJ1-1; D remains ambiguous. Looked up from germline, CDR1 is ENHRY and CDR2 is SYGVKD. V was shortened by 5 bases and J by 1 base, with 11 bases between the two germline ends. The CDR3 spans 14 residues. This chain's CDR3 is CAISRLAANTEAFF. The CDR3 nucleotides are TGTGCCATCAGTAGACTAGCAGCGAACACTGAAGCTTTCTTT.

This clonotype was detected only a few times. The chain links TRBV2 to TRBJ2-2, with a possible D match to TRBD1 (5 bases). Germline assignment: CDR1 SNHLY and CDR2 FYNNEI. This CDR3 region has 15 residues. Trimming took 5 bases from V and 0 from J, leaving 10 bases between them. CDR3 sequence reads: CASSKGRANTGELFF. In DNA form, the CDR3 reads TGTGCCAGCAGTAAAGGCAGGGCGAACACCGGGGAGCTGTTTTTT.

The chain carries TRBV10-2 and TRBJ1-6; unclear D gene. The CDR3 contains 13 residues. The V gene lost 7 bases and the J gene lost 6 bases, with 10 bases spanning the gap. Per the germline V gene, CDR1 is WSHSY and CDR2 is SAAADI. For the CDR3, the DNA is TGCGCCAGCAAGGACGGCGTTAATTCACCCCTCCACTTT. This gives the protein CASKDGVNSPLHF.

This clonotype was observed many times. This CDR3 is CASSLALGSNQPQHF. The DNA for the CDR3 is TGTGCCAGCAGCTTAGCACTGGGAAGCAATCAGCCCCAGCATTTT. The chain joins TRBV7-2 to TRBJ1-5; no clear D gene. This CDR3 has 15 residues. CDR1 is SGHTA, CDR2 FQGNSA, per germline. Between the trimmed V and J ends, which lost 0 bases and 1 base, there was a span of 7 bases. The full variable domain, its missing parts supplied by reference TRBV7-2 and TRBJ1-5, is GAGVSQSPSNKVTEKGKDVELRCDPISGHTALYWYRQSLGQGLEFLIYFQGNSAPDKSGLPSDRFSAERTGGSVSTLTIQRTQQEDSAVYLCASSLALGSNQPQHFGDGTRLSIL.

This clonotype was picked up a small number of times. The CDR3 sequence: CASSGDFRGEQYF. CDR3 bases: TGTGCCAGCAGTGGGGACTTCCGGGGGGAGCAGTACTTC. The rearrangement uses TRBV2 and TRBJ2-7; weak D call: TRBD2 (6 bases). There are 13 residues in the CDR3. Trimming stripped 4 bases from V and 7 bases from J, with 14 bases between. Germline loops: CDR1 SNHLY, CDR2 FYNNEI. Drawing the rest from reference TRBV2 and TRBJ2-7, the complete variable domain is EPEVTQTPSHQVTQMGQEVILRCVPISNHLYFYWYRQILGQKVEFLVSFYNNEISEKSEIFDDQFSVERPDGSNFTLKIRSTKLEDSAMYFCASSGDFRGEQYFGPGTRLTVT.

The gene calls are TRBV10-3 and TRBJ1-4; the D is unclear. CDR3 length equals 16 residues. Germline CDR1 ENHRY, CDR2 SYGVKD. V lost 5 bases to trimming and J lost 5 bases, with 18 bases between them. As DNA, the CDR3 is TGTGCCATCAGTTACGAGAAAGGTCGTGTAAATGAAAAACTGTTTTTT. Protein: CAISYEKGRVNEKLFF.

This clonotype was recorded a few times. This chain's CDR3 is CSVLLVEQYF. CDR3 nucleotides: TGCAGCGTGCTTCTAGTCGAGCAGTACTTC. The chain recombines TRBV29-1 with TRBJ2-7, with D unresolved. This CDR3 comprises 10 residues. V lost 6 bases, J lost 6 bases, and 9 bases lay in between. Looked up from germline, CDR1 is SQVTM and CDR2 is ANQGSEA.

This clonotype has just a few counts. The chain has TRBV19 and TRBJ2-2; D ambiguous. There are 15 residues in the CDR3. V was pared by 0 bases and J by 7 bases, with 12 bases between. Germline CDR1 and CDR2: LNHDA and SQIVND (reference sequence). The CDR3 sequence is CASSIEMPRLGELFF. DNA for the CDR3: TGTGCCAGTAGTATAGAGATGCCCAGACTCGGGGAGCTGTTTTTT.

Details on this clonotype: In this CDR3 the conserved last residue, phenylalanine or tryptophan, is missing, so a read error is likely. The DNA is omitted, as the CDR3 cannot be located on it reliably, and the CDR3 follows TCRdb's listing. The rearrangement joins TRBV4-3 to TRBJ2-6. Inclusive of both ends, the CDR3 amounts to 10 amino acids. The germline V gene has CDR1 LGHNA and CDR2 YSLEER. CDR3 sequence reads: CASSQDPGTS.

The table lists this clonotype with many counts. CDR3 residues: CASSQDLGRTQYF. In DNA, the CDR3 is TGTGCCAGCAGCCAAGATTTGGGACGGACCCAGTACTTC. The chain uses TRBV14 and TRBJ2-5, with D tentatively TRBD1 or TRBD2 (5 bases each). Germline loops: CDR1 SGHDN, CDR2 FVKESK. The germline V and J ends were trimmed by 0 bases and 7 bases, with 9 bases remaining between them. This CDR3 is 13 amino acids long.

As for this clonotype: Relative to the germline gene, one junction end is altered; a read error may explain this. This chain joins TRBV10-3 and TRBJ1-2, with a tentative D call TRBD1 (5 bases). Looked up from germline, CDR1 is ENHRY and CDR2 is SYGVKD. The CDR3 is 11 amino acids. The CDR3 coding sequence is TGTGCCAGCAGTGAACTCCAGGGTCTCACCTTC. It is translated as CASSELQGLTF.

The rearrangement links TRBV15 to TRBJ1-1; maybe TRBD1 (5 bases). CDR1 and CDR2 from the germline V gene are LNHNV and YYDKDF (reference sequence). The CDR3 totals 15 residues. Trimming pared 3 bases from V and 7 bases from J, leaving 18 bases between. This CDR3 reads CATSSLVGTDIEAFF. The CDR3 DNA is TGTGCCACCAGCAGCTTAGTGGGGACGGACATTGAAGCTTTCTTT.

This clonotype was detected ten times or more. The V gene is TRBV7-2, the J gene TRBJ2-7; D might be TRBD2 (6 bases). V lost 5 bases and J lost 4, with 21 bases in between. CDR1 is SGHTA and CDR2 is FQGNSA in the germline V gene. The CDR3 totals 16 residues. The CDR3 loop is CASSPRPPPGRYEQYF. DNA of the CDR3: TGTGCCAGCAGCCCTCGTCCCCCTCCCGGGAGATACGAGCAGTACTTC.

V usage is TRBV4-3 and J usage is TRBJ2-2; TRBD1 agrees at 9 bases. The V segment lost 1 base and the J segment 6 bases; nucleotides outside the gene matches: 9. Per germline, CDR1 LGHNA and CDR2 YSLEER. The CDR3 covers 17 residues. For the CDR3, the DNA is TGCGCCAGCAGCCAAGTTCCCGACAGGGGGGTTGCCGGGGAGCTGTTTTTT. It yields the protein CASSQVPDRGVAGELFF.

There are many counts of this clonotype. V and J are TRBV29-1 and TRBJ1-2, with D unclear. The germline V gene encodes CDR1 SQVTM and CDR2 ANQGSEA. This CDR3 has 13 amino acids. Trimming left V 0 bases short and J 4 bases short, with 9 bases between. CDR3 bases: TGCAGCGTTGAAGAGGGAGACTTCTATGGCTACACCTTC. Residues: CSVEEGDFYGYTF.

The chain joins TRBV6-6 to TRBJ1-5; 10 bases are shared with TRBD1. Germline V gene lookup returns CDR1 MNHNY and CDR2 SVGAGI (reference sequence). CDR3 length equals 16 residues. The V gene end was trimmed by 5 bases and the J gene end by 6 bases; junction bases not matched to a gene: 10. The CDR3 DNA follows: TGTGCCAGCAGTGACCGGGACAGGGGCTATCTTCAGCCCCAGCATTTT. It is translated as CASSDRDRGYLQPQHF.

This clonotype has a count of ten or more. The V and J genes are TRBV5-1 and TRBJ1-1; no clear D. The CDR3 extends over 12 amino acids. CDR1 SGHRS and CDR2 YFSETQ come from the germline V gene. Trimming removed 5 bases at V and 7 bases at J, with 12 bases between. CDR3: CASRAHADEAFF. The CDR3 bases are TGCGCCAGCAGAGCTCATGCCGATGAAGCTTTCTTT.

This rearrangement joins TRBV7-2 to TRBJ2-7; D is unresolved. This CDR3 comprises 14 residues. CDR1 is SGHTA and CDR2 is FQGNSA in the germline V gene. Deletions cut 6 bases from V and 5 bases from J, with 17 bases between. The CDR3 reads CASSLSAELDEQYF. The CDR3 nucleotides read TGTGCCAGCAGTTTATCTGCAGAATTAGACGAGCAGTACTTC.

This clonotype was picked up many times. The rearrangement links TRBV6-2 or TRBV6-3 to TRBJ1-4; D uncertain. The CDR3 is 16 amino acids. Germline V gene lookup returns CDR1 MNHEY and CDR2 SVGEGT. V lost 4 bases, J lost 4 bases, and 16 bases lay in between. The CDR3 DNA sequence: TGTGCCAGCAGTTTGCGGTCCGTCGGGCTTAATGAAAAACTGTTTTTT. Amino acid sequence: CASSLRSVGLNEKLFF.

The chain has TRBV24-1 and TRBJ2-3, with D uncertain. The CDR3 is 13 amino acids. Germline CDR1 KGHDR, CDR2 SFDVKD. V was shortened by 2 bases and J by 2 bases, with 4 bases between the two germline ends. CDR3 DNA sequence: TGTGCCACCAGTGATTCTAACACAGATACGCAGTATTTT. Amino acids: CATSDSNTDTQYF.